These 3 T cell receptor beta chains originate from one sample sequenced in a study of blood T cell repertoires in COVID-19. The data were produced by immunoSEQ multiplex PCR, yet TCRdb's version contains in-frame clones alone and is incomplete. The repertoire includes some 120,000 clones, roughly four fifths of them detected once, and 6% sits in the top ten. Input material: peripheral blood. The receptors here all came from a man older than 75 with COVID-19, enrolled during active disease.

This chain links TRBV6-6 with TRBJ2-2, with 10 nucleotides matching TRBD1. Looked up from germline, CDR1 is MNHNY and CDR2 is SVGAGI (reference sequence). CDR3 size: 16 residues. The V segment lost 7 bases and the J segment 4 bases; nucleotides outside the gene matches: 9. The CDR3: CASNPQGTGVTGELFF. The DNA of the CDR3 is TGTGCCAGCAATCCCCAAGGGACAGGGGTCACCGGGGAGCTGTTTTTT.

The chain is built from TRBV28 and TRBJ2-5, with 11 bases identical to TRBD2. CDR1 is MDHEN, CDR2 SYDVKM, per germline. The CDR3 is made up of 16 amino acids. V lost 6 bases, J lost 4 bases, and 10 bases stayed unmatched. CDR3 amino acids: CASSDPGTSGRETQYF. The CDR3 DNA is TGTGCCAGCAGCGATCCCGGGACTAGCGGCCGAGAGACCCAGTACTTC.

The J gene is TRBJ1-4, the V gene TRBV5-4; 8 bases map to TRBD1. The CDR3 runs to 16 residues. Germline V gives CDR1 SGHNT, CDR2 YYREEE (reference sequence). V dropped 0 bases and J dropped 5; count of bases not matched to a gene: 6. In DNA, the CDR3 is TGTGCCAGCAGCTTGGGCATTGGGACAGGAAATGAAAAACTGTTTTTT. This sequence encodes CASSLGIGTGNEKLFF.